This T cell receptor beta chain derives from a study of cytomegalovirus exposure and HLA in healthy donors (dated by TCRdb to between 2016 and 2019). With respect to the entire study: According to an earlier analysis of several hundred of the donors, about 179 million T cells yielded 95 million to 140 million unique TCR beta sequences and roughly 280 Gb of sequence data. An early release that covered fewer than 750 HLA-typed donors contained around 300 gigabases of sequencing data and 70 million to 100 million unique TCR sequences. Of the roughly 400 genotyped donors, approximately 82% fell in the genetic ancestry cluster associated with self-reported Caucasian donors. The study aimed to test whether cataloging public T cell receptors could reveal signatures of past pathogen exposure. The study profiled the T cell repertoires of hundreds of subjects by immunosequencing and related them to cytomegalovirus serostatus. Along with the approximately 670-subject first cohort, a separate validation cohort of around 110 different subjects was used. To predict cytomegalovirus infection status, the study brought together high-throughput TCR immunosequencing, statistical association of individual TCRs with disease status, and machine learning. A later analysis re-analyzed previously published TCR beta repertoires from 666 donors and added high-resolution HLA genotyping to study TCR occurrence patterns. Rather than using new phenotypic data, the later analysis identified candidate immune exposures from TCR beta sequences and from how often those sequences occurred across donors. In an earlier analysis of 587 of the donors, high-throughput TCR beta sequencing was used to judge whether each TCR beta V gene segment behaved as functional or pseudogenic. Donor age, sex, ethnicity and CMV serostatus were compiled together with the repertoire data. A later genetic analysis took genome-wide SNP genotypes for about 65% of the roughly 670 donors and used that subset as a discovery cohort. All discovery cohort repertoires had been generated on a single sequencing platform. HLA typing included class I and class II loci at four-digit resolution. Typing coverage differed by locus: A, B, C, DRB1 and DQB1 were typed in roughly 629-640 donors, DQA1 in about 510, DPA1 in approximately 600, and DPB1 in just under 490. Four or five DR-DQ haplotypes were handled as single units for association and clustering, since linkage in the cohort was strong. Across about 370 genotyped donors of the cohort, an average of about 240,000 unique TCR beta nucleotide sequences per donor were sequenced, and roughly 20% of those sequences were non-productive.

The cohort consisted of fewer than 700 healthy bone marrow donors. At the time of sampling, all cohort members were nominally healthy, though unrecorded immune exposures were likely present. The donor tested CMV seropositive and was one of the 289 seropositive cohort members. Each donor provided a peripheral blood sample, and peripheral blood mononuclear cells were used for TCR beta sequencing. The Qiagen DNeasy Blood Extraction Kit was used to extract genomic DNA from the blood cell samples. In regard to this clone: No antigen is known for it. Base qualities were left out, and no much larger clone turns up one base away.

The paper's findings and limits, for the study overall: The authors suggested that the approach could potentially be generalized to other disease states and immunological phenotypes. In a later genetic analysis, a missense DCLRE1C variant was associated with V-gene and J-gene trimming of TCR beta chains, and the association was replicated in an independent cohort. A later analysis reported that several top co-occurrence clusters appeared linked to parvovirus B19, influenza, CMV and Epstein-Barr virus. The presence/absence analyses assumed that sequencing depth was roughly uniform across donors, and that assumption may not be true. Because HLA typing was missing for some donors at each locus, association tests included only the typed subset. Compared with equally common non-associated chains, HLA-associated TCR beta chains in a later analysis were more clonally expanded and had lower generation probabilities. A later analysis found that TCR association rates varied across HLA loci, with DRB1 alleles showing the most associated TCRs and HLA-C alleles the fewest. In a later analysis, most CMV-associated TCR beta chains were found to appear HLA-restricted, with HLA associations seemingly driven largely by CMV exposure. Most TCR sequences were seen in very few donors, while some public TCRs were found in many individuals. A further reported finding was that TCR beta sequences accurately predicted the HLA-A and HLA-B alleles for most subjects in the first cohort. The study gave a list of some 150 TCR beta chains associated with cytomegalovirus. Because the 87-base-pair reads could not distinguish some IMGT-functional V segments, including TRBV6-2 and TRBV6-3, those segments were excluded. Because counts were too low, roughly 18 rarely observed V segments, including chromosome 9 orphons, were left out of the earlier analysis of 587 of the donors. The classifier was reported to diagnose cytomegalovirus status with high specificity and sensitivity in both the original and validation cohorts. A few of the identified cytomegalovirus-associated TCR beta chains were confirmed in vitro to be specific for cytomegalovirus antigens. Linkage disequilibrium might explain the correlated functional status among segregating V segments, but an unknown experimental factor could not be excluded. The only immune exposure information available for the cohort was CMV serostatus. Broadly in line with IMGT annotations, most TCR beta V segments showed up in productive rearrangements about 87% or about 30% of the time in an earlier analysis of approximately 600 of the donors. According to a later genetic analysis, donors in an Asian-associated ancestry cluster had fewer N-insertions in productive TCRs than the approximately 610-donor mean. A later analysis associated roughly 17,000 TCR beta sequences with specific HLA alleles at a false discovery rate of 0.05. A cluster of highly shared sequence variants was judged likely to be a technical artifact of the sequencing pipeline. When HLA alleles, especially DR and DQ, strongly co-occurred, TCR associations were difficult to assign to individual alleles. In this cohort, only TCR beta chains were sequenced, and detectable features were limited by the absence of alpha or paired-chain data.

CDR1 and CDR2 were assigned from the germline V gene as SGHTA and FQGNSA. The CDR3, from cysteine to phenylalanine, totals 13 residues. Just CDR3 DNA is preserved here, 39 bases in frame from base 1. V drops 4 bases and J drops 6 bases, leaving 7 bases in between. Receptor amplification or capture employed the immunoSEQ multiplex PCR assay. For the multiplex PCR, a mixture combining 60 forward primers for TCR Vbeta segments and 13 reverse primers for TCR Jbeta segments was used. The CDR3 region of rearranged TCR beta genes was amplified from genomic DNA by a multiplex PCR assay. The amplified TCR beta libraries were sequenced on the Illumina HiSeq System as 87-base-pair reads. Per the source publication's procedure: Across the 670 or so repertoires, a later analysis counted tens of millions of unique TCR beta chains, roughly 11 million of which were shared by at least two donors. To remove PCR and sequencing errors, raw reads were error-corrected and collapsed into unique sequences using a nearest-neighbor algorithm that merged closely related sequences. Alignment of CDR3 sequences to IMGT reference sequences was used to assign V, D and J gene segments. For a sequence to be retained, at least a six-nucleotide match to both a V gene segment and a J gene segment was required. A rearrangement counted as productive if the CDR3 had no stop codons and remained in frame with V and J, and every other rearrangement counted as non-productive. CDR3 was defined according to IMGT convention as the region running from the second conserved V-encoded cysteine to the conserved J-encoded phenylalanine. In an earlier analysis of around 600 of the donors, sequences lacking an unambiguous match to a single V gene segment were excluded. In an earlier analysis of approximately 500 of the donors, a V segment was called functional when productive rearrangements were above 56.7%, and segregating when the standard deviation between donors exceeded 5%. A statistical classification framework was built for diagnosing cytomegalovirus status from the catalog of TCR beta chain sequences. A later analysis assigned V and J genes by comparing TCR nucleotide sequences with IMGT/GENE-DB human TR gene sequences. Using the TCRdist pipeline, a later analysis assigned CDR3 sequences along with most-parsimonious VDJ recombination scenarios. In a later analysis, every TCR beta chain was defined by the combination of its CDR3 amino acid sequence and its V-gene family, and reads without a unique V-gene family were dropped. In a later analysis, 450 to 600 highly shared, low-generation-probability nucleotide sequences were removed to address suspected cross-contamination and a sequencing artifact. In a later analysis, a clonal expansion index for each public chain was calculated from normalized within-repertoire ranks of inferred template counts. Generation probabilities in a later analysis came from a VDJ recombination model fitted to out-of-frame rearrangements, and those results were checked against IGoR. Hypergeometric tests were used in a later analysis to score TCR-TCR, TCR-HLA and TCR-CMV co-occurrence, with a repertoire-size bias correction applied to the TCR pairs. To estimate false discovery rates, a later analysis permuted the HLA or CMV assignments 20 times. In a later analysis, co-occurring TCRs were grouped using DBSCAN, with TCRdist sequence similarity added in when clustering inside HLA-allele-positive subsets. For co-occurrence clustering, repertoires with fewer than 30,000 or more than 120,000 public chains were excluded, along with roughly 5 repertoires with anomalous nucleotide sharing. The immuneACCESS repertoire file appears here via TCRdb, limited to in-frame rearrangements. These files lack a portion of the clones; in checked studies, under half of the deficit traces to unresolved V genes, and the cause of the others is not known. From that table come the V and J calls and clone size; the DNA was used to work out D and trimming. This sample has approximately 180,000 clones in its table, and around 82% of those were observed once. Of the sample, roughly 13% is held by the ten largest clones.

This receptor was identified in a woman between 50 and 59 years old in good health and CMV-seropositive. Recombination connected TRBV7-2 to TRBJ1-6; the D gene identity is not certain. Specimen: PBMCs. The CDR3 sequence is CASSSQANSPLHF. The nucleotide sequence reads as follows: TGTGCCAGCAGCTCTCAAGCTAATTCACCCCTCCACTTT. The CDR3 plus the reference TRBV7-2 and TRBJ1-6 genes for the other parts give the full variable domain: GAGVSQSPSNKVTEKGKDVELRCDPISGHTALYWYRQSLGQGLEFLIYFQGNSAPDKSGLPSDRFSAERTGGSVSTLTIQRTQQEDSAVYLCASSSQANSPLHFGNGTRLTVT.